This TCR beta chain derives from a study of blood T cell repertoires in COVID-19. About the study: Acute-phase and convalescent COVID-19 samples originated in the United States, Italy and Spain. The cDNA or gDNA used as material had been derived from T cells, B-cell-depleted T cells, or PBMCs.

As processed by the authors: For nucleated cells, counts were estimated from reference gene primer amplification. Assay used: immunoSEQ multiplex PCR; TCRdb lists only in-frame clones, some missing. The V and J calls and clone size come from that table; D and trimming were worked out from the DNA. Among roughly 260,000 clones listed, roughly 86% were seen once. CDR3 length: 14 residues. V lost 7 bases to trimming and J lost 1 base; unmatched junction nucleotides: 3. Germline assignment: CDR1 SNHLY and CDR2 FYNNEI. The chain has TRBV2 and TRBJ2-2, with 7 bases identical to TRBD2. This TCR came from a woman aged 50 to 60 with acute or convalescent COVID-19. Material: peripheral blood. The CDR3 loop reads CASTGTKNTGELFF. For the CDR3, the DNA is TGTGCCAGCACCGGGACTAAGAACACCGGGGAGCTGTTTTTT.